This T cell receptor beta chain emerged from a study of blood T cells in healthy people across ages. Note on this clonotype: Its antigen is not identified.

Sample-barcoded 5' priming and a J-beta primer mix drove a second PCR of roughly 6 to 12 cycles. TCRdb re-analysed the 5' RACE reads in MiXCR, keeping a single row per CDR3 protein. The sample records 650,000 to 800,000 distinct CDR3 sequences, 40% to 50% being singletons. V lost 1 base and J lost 3; bases outside the gene matches: 4. Germline CDR1 is SEHNR and CDR2 is FQNEAQ (reference sequence). CDR3 length equals 15 residues. Study conclusions and caveats: In long-lived donors, naive CD4+ cell counts and diversity exceeded those of aged donors.

The donors, all healthy, were Caucasians living in Russia, aged roughly 6 to 100. V is TRBV7-9 and J is TRBJ2-3, with TRBD1 matching over 7 bases. This receptor was obtained from a man aged 55-75 years in good health. The source material was blood. CDR3 nucleotide sequence: TGTGCCAGCAGCTTAGGCCGACAGGGTACAGATACGCAGTATTTT. Translated, it gives CASSLGRQGTDTQYF.